The source of this T cell receptor (beta chain) is a study of blood T cell repertoires in COVID-19. Assay: immunoSEQ multiplex PCR; the TCRdb copy retains only in-frame clones and omits some. The data contain more than 400,000 clones, 80% to 95% of them singletons. The germline V gene encodes CDR1 MNHEY and CDR2 SVGAGI. With 0 bases clipped from V and 8 bases from J, the junction kept 7 bases outside the gene matches. The CDR3 sequence is 15 residues long. Donors in Cohort 3 counted as recovered after two negative PCRs, clearance, or symptom resolution. J is TRBJ2-4 and V is TRBV6-5, with 7 bases identical to TRBD1. The receptor was derived from a man aged 18 to 30 who had recovered from COVID-19. Material for sequencing was PBMCs or T cells enriched from blood (not recorded which). CDR3 sequence reads: CASSYSWTGQDIQYF. CDR3 DNA sequence: TGTGCCAGCAGTTACTCATGGACAGGCCAAGACATTCAGTACTTC.